This TCR beta chain originates from a study of PD-1 blockade in classical Hodgkin lymphoma. After removal of 2 bases from V and 0 bases from J, the junction contained 3 bases not matched to a gene. Germline V gene data show CDR1 as SNHLY and CDR2 as FYNNEI. The CDR3 is 18 residues long. Every one of the patients relapsed after autologous stem cell transplantation (brentuximab vedotin exposure was variable). In regard to this clone: As yet, its antigen is unknown.

Study-wide results and limits: In newly diagnosed patients, baseline TCR diversity was reportedly below that of healthy donors. It was CD4+ TCR diversity, not CD8+, that rose significantly by C4D1.

The data were produced by immunoSEQ multiplex PCR, yet TCRdb's version contains in-frame clones alone and is incomplete. Altogether approximately 25,000 clones are present, about four fifths being singletons, with the ten largest covering about 19%. This clonotype was sampled from a human donor with classical Hodgkin lymphoma. This chain joins TRBV2 and TRBJ2-2; 13 nucleotides align to TRBD2. Specimen: peripheral blood mononuclear cells (PBMCs), collected before the second cycle of nivolumab. This CDR3 is CASSERLAGGPNTGELFF. In nucleotides, the CDR3 is TGTGCCAGCAGTGAAAGACTAGCGGGAGGTCCGAACACCGGGGAGCTGTTTTTT.